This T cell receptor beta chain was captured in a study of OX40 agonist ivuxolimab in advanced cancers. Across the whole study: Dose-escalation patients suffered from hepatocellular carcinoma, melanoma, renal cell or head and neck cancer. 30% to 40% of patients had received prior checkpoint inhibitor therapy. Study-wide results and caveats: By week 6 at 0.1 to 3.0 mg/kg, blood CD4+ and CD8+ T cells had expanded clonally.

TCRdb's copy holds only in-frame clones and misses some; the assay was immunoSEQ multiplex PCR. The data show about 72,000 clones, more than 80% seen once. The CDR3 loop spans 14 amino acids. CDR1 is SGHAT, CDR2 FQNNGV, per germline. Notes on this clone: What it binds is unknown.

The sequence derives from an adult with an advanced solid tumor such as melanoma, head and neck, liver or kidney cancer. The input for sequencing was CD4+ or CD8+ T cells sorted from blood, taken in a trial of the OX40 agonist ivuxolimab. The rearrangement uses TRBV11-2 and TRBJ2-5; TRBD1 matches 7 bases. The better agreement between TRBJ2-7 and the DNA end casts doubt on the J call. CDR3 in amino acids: CASSQTGVGSEQYF. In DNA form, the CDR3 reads TGTGCCAGCAGCCAAACAGGGGTTGGTTCCGAGCAGTACTTC.